The text below deals with one T cell receptor beta chain. Its antigen is not yet known. No per-base quality is available; no much larger clone lies one base away. TCRbeta CDR3 regions were amplified from genomic DNA using the immunoSEQ Assay, a bias-controlled multiplex PCR. Per the source publication's procedure: Within the assay, amplification of reference gene primers was used to estimate how many nucleated cells each sample contained. To quantify the absolute abundance of each unique TCRbeta CDR3 rearrangement, sequence reads were collapsed and filtered. For each sample, productive Simpson clonality was calculated by taking the square root of Simpson's diversity index across productive rearrangements. Sourced from immuneACCESS, this table was stored by TCRdb with only in-frame sequences that have V and J called. A share of the clones is absent; for the studies checked, an unresolved V gene accounts for under half, and the remainder has no known explanation. V and J calls and clone size are given by that table; D and trimming were obtained from the DNA. In all, the sample holds over 100,000 clones, and approximately 70% of those were seen once. The ten largest clones capture around 1.8% of the sample.

The sample comes from a study of blood T cell repertoires in COVID-19 (TCRdb year 2020). With regard to the full study: Samples from collaborators originated in the United States, Italy and Spain and spanned both the acute and convalescent phases of COVID-19. The prospective study material was composed of cDNA or gDNA derived from T cells, B-cell-depleted T cells, or PBMCs. Deeply sampled blood TCRbeta repertoires from subjects exposed to, actively infected with, or recovered from COVID-19 were included in the dataset. A freely available public database, intended as a resource for researchers studying the immune response to SARS-CoV-2, is where the repertoires were released. The samples were drawn from the first 160 participants of the ongoing ImmuneRACE study and from under 1,500 subjects provided by 6 global collaborators. Sample metadata almost always included a de-identified subject ID, COVID-19 status, age in years and sex. HLA class I and class II types, where available, came from metadata supplied by the sample provider rather than from assay-based typing. The paper as a whole reports these results and caveats: Clinical and demographic metadata were provided uncurated, with the amount varying by source and participant.

Whole blood was collected in K2EDTA tubes by collaborating institutions according to the institutions' own protocols. For TCRbeta analysis, collaborators shipped samples in one of three forms: frozen whole blood, isolated PBMCs, or DNA extracted from either of those sample types. The germline V and J ends show losses of 0 bases and 3 bases respectively, and no gene match explains 7 bases of the junction. Including the terminal cysteine and phenylalanine, the CDR3 comprises 16 residues. The read is trimmed to its CDR3 DNA, 48 bases read in frame from base 1. Per the germline V gene, MNHEY is the CDR1 and SVGEGT is the CDR2.

The rearrangement joined TRBV6-2 or TRBV6-3 to TRBJ1-2, with 7 middle bases fitting TRBD1. The sequencing input was peripheral blood. This clonotype was sampled from a woman in her seventies with acute or convalescent COVID-19. The CDR3 protein: CASSYSTLDRHYGYTF. The nucleotide sequence reads as follows: TGTGCCAGCAGTTACTCGACCCTGGACAGGCACTATGGCTACACCTTC.